Each of the 7 T cell receptor beta chains below was sequenced from the same sample in a study of T cells in Graves' hyperthyroidism and ophthalmopathy. Regions amplified from RNA transcripts were the TCR beta CDR3 regions. HTBI primers drove first-round RT-PCR of the TCR CDR3. Via MiXCR, TCRdb re-called the multiplex PCR reads, giving one row per CDR3 protein. In the table there are approximately 520,000 distinct CDR3 sequences, approximately 25% of which are singletons. The material sequenced was blood. The receptors were gathered from a woman under 40 with Graves' ophthalmopathy.

This chain links TRBV6-2 or TRBV6-3 with TRBJ1-1; unclear D gene. Germline V gives CDR1 MNHEY, CDR2 SVGEGT. V lost 0 bases to trimming and J lost 12 bases, with 11 bases between them. The CDR3 extends over 12 amino acids. The CDR3 spells CASSYSAGQTFF. In DNA form, the CDR3 reads TGTGCCAGCAGTTACTCGGCAGGTCAGACTTTCTTT.

This clonotype was counted many times. The chain carries TRBV20-1 and TRBJ2-5; either TRBD1 or TRBD2 may fit D (5 bases each). The germline V gene has CDR1 DFQATT and CDR2 SNEGSKA (reference sequence). Trimming cost V 4 bases and J 8 bases, with 17 bases left between them. This CDR3 contains 13 residues. The CDR3 reads CSAISSGTLTQYF. CDR3 sequence (DNA): TGCAGTGCTATTTCGTCCGGGACCCTTACCCAGTACTTC.

This clonotype was observed a few times. The J gene is TRBJ1-5, the V gene TRBV2; D might be TRBD1 (6 bases). Germline V CDR1 and CDR2: SNHLY, FYNNEI. The length of the CDR3 is 14 residues. Trimming cost V 10 bases and J 1 base, with 14 bases left between them. CDR3 loop: CATKRTDSNQPQHF. In nucleotides, the CDR3 is TGTGCCACCAAAAGGACAGACAGCAATCAGCCCCAGCATTTT.

V gene TRBV3-1 combines with J gene TRBJ2-5; D may match TRBD1 or TRBD2 (5 bases each). CDR3 length: 14 residues. Germline V gene data show CDR1 as LGHDT and CDR2 as YNNKEL (reference sequence). The ends were cut back, 0 bases at V and 5 bases at J, with 10 bases in the middle. The CDR3 DNA is TGTGCCAGCAGCCAAGAGAGGGGCCGGGAGACCCAGTACTTC. It is translated as CASSQERGRETQYF.

The chain joins TRBV5-1 to TRBJ2-7; perhaps TRBD1 as D (5 bases). Deletions cut 1 base from V and 2 bases from J, with 13 bases between. The CDR3 totals 15 residues. CDR1 and CDR2 (germline): SGHRS, YFSETQ. In DNA form, the CDR3 reads TGCGCCAGCAGCTTGTTCTGGGGCCCTACCTACGAGCAGTACTTC. Its translation is CASSLFWGPTYEQYF.

The chain has TRBV12-3 or TRBV12-4 and TRBJ2-2, with a possible D match to TRBD2 (5 bases). V gave up 5 bases and J gave up 4 bases, with 11 bases separating them. This CDR3 comprises 14 residues. The CDR3 DNA reads as TGTGCCAGCAGTCCGCCGGGAATCACCGGGGAGCTGTTTTTT. This sequence encodes CASSPPGITGELFF.

There are many counts of this clonotype. The rearrangement links TRBV5-1 to TRBJ1-1; the match to TRBD1 covers 10 bases. The CDR3 totals 16 residues. Losses at the gene ends were 4 bases for V and 5 bases for J; bases not matched to a gene: 11. CDR1 and CDR2 (germline): SGHRS, YFSETQ. CDR3 region: CASSPQAGQGQTEAFF. As DNA, the CDR3 is TGCGCCAGCAGCCCTCAAGCGGGACAGGGGCAAACTGAAGCTTTCTTT.